A single sample gave rise to the 7 T cell receptor beta chains below, sequenced in a study of PD-L1 blockade in urothelial cancer. Time point denoted: pretreatment peripheral blood. Generated by immunoSEQ multiplex PCR, the TCRdb table keeps only in-frame clones and is missing some. The sample consists of 80,000 to 90,000 clones, around 85% of them appearing once. Specimen: PBMCs, collected around atezolizumab (anti-PD-L1) treatment. These receptors were obtained from a man between 60 and 70 years old with urothelial cancer.

This sequence joins TRBV10-3 and TRBJ1-2, with D maybe TRBD1 (5 bases). The CDR3 totals 15 residues. Trimming took off 6 bases at V and 3 bases at J, with 17 bases between the two ends. Germline CDR1 and CDR2: ENHRY and SYGVKD. The CDR3: CAISEPRTSYYGYTF. CDR3 nucleotide sequence: TGTGCCATCAGCGAACCAAGGACATCCTACTATGGCTACACCTTC.

In the case of this clone: Other DNA sequences in this specimen translate into the identical CDR3. The V gene is TRBV5-4, the J gene TRBJ1-1, with 7 bases that match TRBD1. The CDR3 has 15 residues. Unmatched junction bases numbered 3, after V lost 0 bases and J lost 1 base. Germline V lookup: CDR1 SGHNT, CDR2 YYREEE (reference sequence). The CDR3 sequence is CASSLGTGRNTEAFF. The CDR3 DNA is TGTGCCAGCAGCTTGGGGACAGGACGGAACACTGAAGCTTTCTTT.

The genes are TRBV5-1 and TRBJ1-6; perhaps TRBD1 as D (6 bases). The germline V gene has CDR1 SGHRS and CDR2 YFSETQ. Trimming pared 0 bases from V and 8 bases from J, leaving 18 bases between. This CDR3 region has 17 residues. CDR3 nucleotides: TGCGCCAGCAGCTTGGAACCGACTCAGGGGTTGGATTCACCCCTCCACTTT. Encoded protein: CASSLEPTQGLDSPLHF.

This chain links TRBV7-9 with TRBJ1-2; 7 nucleotides agree with TRBD1. V lost 3 bases, J lost 8 bases, and 24 bases stayed unmatched. Germline V lookup: CDR1 SEHNR, CDR2 FQNEAQ (reference sequence). The CDR3 runs 19 residues. The CDR3 bases are TGTGCCAGCAGCTTTAGTTTACGAGATGCAGGGGGACGCGGCGGAGGCTACACCTTC. This gives the protein CASSFSLRDAGGRGGGYTF.

The CDR3 loop is CASSPGTGGYNEQFF. For the CDR3, the DNA is TGCGCCAGCAGCCCCGGGACAGGGGGCTACAATGAGCAGTTCTTC. The chain recombines TRBV5-1 with TRBJ2-1, with 11 bases identical to TRBD1. The CDR3 spans 15 residues. CDR1 is SGHRS and CDR2 is YFSETQ in the germline V gene. V lost 4 bases, J lost 3 bases, and 3 bases stayed unmatched.

This clone was counted between two and nine times. This rearrangement joins TRBV28 to TRBJ1-1; D uncertain. V lost 3 bases and J 5 bases, leaving 7 bases between the germline ends. The CDR3 extends over 12 amino acids. The germline gives CDR1 MDHEN, CDR2 SYDVKM. The CDR3 coding sequence is TGTGCCAGCAGTTTGATCAGGACTGAAGCTTTCTTT. Amino acids: CASSLIRTEAFF.

The chain links TRBV6-6 to TRBJ2-7, with 9 bases that match TRBD1. The CDR3 totals 15 residues. V shed 6 bases, J shed 0 bases, and the junction held 6 bases outside the gene matches. Germline assignment: CDR1 MNHNY and CDR2 SVGAGI (reference sequence). CDR3 sequence: CASRLGTGTSYEQYF. CDR3 nucleotides: TGTGCCAGCAGGTTAGGGACAGGGACCTCCTACGAGCAGTACTTC.